Only a few counts were recorded for the clone carrying this T cell receptor beta chain. This entry comes from a study of cytomegalovirus exposure and HLA in healthy donors. Primers included in the PCR were 60 Vbeta and 13 Jbeta primers. The assay was immunoSEQ multiplex PCR, and TCRdb's table has in-frame clones only and misses some. The repertoire holds 130,000 to 150,000 clones, with less than 9.5% as singletons. This CDR3 is built from 14 residues. Trimming stripped 5 bases from V and 3 bases from J, with 10 bases between. Looked up from germline, CDR1 is LNHNV and CDR2 is YYDKDF (reference sequence).

V gene TRBV15 combines with J gene TRBJ1-4, with D possibly matching TRBD1 (6 bases). This receptor was identified in a male donor in good health and CMV-seronegative. Material: PBMCs. The CDR3 loop reads CATSEGGSNEKLFF. CDR3 DNA sequence: TGTGCCACCAGCGAAGGGGGTTCTAATGAAAAACTGTTTTTT.